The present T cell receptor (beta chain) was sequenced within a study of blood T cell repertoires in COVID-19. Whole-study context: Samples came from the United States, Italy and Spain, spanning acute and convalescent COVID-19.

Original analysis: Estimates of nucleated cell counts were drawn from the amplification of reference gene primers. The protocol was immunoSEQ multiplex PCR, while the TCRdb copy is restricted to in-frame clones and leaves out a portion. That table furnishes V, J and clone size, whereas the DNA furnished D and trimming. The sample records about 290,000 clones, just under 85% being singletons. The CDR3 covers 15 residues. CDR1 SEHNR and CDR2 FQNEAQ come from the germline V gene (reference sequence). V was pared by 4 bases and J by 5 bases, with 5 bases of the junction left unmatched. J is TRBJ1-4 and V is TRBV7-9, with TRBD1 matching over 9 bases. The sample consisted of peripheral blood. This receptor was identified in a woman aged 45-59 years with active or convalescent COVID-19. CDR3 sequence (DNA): TGTGCCAGCAGCTCCAACAGGGGGCGGAATGAAAAACTGTTTTTT. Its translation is CASSSNRGRNEKLFF.